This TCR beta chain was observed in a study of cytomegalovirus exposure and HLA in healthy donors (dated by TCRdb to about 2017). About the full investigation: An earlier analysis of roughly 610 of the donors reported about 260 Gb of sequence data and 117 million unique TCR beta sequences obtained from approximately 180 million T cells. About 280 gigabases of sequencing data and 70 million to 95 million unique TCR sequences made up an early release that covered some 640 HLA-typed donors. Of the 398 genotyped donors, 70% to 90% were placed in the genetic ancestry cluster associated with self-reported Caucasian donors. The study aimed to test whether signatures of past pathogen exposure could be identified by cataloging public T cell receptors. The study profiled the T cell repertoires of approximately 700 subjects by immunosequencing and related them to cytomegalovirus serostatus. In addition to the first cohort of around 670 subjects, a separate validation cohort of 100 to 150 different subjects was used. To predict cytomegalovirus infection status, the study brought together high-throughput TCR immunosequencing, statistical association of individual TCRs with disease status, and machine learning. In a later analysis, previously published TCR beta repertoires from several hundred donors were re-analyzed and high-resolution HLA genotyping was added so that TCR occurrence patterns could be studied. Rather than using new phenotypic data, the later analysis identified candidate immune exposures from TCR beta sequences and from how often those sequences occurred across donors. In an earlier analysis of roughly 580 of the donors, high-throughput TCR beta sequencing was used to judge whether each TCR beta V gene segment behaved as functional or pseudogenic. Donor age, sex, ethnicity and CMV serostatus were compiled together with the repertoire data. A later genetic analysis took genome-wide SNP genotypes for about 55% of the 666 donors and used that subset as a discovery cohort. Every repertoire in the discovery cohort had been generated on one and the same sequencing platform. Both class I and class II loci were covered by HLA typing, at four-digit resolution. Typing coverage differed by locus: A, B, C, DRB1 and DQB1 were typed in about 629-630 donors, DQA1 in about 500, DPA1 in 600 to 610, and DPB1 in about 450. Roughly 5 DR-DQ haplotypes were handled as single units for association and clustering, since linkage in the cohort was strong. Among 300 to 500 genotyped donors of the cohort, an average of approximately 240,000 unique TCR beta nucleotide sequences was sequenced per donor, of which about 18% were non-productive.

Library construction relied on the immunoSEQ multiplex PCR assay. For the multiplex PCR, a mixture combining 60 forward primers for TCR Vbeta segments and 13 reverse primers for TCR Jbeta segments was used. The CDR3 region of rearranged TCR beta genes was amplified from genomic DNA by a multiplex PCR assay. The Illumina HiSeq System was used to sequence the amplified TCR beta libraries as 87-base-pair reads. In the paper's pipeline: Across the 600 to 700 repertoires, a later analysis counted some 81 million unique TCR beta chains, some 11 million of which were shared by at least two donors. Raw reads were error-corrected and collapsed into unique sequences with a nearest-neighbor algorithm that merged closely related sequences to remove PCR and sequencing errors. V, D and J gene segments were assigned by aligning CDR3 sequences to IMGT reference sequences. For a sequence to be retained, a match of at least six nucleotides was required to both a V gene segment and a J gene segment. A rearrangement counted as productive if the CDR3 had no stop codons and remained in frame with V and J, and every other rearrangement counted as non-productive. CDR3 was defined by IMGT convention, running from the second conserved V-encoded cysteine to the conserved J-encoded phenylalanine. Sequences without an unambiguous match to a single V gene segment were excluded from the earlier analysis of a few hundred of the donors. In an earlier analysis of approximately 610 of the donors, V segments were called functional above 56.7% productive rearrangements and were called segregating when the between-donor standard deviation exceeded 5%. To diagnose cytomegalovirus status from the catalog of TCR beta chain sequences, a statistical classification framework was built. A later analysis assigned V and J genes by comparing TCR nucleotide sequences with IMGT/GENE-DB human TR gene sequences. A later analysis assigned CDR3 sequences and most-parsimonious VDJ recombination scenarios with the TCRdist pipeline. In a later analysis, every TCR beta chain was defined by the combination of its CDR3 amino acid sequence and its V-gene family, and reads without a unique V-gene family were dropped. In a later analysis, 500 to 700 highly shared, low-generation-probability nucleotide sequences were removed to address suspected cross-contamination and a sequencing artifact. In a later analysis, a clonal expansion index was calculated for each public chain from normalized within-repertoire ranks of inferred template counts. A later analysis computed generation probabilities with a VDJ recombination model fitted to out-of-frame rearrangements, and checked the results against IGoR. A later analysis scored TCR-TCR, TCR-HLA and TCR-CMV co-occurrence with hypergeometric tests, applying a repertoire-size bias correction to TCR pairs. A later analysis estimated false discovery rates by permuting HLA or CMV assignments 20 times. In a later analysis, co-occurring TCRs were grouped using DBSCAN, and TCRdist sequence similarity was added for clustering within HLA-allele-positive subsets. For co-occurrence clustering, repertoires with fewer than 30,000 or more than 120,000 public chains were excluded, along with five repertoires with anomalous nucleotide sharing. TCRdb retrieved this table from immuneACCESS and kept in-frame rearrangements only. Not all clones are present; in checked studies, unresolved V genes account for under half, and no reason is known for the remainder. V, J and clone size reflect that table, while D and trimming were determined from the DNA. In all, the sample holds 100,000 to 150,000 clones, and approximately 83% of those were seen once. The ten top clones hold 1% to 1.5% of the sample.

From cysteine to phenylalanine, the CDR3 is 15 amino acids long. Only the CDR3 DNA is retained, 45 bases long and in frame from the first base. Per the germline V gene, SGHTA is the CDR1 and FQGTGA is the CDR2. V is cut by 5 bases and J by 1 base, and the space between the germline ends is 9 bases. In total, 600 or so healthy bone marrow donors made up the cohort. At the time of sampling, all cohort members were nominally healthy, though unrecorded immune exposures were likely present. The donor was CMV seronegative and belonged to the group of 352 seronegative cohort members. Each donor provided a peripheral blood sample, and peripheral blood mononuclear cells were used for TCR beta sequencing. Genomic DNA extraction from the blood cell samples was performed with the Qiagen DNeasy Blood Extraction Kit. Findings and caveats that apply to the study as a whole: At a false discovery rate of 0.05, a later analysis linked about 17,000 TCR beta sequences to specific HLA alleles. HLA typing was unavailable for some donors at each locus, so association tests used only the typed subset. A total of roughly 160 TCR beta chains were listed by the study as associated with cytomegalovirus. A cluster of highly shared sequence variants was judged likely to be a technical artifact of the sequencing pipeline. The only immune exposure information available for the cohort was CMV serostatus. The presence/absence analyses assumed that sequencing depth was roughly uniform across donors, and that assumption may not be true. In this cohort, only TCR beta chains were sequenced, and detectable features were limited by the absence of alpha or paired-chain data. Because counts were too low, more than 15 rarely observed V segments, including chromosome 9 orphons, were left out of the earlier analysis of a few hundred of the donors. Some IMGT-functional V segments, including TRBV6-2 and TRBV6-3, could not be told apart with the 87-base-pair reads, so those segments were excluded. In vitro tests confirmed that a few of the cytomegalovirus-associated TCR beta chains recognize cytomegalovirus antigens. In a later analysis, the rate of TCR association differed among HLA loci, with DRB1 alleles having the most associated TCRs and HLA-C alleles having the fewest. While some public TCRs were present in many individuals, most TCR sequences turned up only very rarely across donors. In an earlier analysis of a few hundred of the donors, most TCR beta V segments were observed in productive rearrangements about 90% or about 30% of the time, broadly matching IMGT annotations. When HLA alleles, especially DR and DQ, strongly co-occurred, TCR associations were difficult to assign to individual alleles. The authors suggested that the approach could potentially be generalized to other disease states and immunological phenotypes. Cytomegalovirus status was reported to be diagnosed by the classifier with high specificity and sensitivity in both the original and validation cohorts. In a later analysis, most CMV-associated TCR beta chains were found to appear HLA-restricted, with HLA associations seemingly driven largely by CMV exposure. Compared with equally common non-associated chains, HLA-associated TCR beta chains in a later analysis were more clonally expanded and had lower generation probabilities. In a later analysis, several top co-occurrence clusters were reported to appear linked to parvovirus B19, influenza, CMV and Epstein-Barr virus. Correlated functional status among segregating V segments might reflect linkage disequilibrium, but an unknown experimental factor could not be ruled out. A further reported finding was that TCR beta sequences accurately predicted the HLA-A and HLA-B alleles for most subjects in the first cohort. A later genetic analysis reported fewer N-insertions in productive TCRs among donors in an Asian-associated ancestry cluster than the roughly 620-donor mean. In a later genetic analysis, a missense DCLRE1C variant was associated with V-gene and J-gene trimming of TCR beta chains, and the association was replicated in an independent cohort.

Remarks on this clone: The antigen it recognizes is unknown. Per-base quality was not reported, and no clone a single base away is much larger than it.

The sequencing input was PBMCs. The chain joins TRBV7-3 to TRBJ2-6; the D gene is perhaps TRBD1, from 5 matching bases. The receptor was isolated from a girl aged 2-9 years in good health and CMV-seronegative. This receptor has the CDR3 CASSTQGSGANVLTF. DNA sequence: TGTGCCAGCAGCACCCAGGGTTCTGGGGCCAACGTCCTGACTTTC.